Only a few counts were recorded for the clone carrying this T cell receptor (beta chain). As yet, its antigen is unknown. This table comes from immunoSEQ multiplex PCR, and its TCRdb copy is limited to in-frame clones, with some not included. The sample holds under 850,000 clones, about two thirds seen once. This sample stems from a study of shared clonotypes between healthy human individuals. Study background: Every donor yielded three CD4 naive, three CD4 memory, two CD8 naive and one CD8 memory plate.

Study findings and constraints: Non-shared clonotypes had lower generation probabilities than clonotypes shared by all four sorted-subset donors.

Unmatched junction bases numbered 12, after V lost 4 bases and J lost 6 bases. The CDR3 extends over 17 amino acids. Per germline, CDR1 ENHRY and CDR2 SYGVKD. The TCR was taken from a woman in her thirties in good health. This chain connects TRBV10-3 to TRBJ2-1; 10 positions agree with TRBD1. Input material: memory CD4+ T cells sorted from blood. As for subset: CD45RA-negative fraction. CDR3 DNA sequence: TGTGCCATCAGTGGCCGAGGGGTGGGGACAGGGGTCAATGAGCAGTTCTTC. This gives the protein CAISGRGVGTGVNEQFF.